This TCR beta chain was recorded in a study of blood T cell repertoires in COVID-19. Assay: immunoSEQ multiplex PCR; the TCRdb copy retains only in-frame clones and omits some. The sample lists about 310,000 clones; around 90% were seen once. The CDR3 is 19 amino acids. Participants had their cohort set by participant-reported clinical history. Specimen: PBMCs or T cells enriched from blood (not recorded which). The chain is built from TRBV21-1 and TRBJ2-2; the table's D call, TRBD2, was not checked against the DNA. TRBV21-1 is listed as a pseudogene. This receptor was taken from a man aged 55 to 70 who had recovered from COVID-19. As DNA, the CDR3 is TGTGCCAGCAGCAAAGTTGAGGGCTCTCGCGGGAGGGCGTCCGGGGAGCTGTTTTTT. Residues: CASSKVEGSRGRASGELFF.